The clone carrying this T cell receptor beta chain showed up just a few times. Antigen specificity is unknown. The CDR3 totals 14 residues. V was clipped by 0 bases and J by 15 bases; unmatched bases: 6. The germline CDR1 and CDR2 sequences are DFQATT and SNEGSKA (reference sequence). This record comes from a study of early T cells in non-severe SARS-CoV-2 infection. Looking at the study overall: Bulk RNA taken from unsorted whole blood was sequenced, leaving chains unpaired.

Study-wide results and caveats: VDJdb-based matching was biased toward anti-spike CD8 responses and missed private and CD4 specificities.

Individual cDNA molecules each received unique molecular identifiers attached to them. One entry per CDR3 protein results from TCRdb running MiXCR on the 5' RACE reads. The sample holds nearly 95,000 distinct CDR3 sequences, around 17% seen once. The sequencing used whole blood, collected at baseline. The receptor comes from an adult who was a healthcare worker with PCR-confirmed SARS-CoV-2 infection or an uninfected control (not recorded which). The chain uses TRBV20-1 and TRBJ2-2; 14 bases are shared with TRBD2. The CDR3 DNA reads as TGCAGTGCTAGAGACTGGACTAGCGGGAGGACTTTGTTTTTT. Protein sequence: CSARDWTSGRTLFF.